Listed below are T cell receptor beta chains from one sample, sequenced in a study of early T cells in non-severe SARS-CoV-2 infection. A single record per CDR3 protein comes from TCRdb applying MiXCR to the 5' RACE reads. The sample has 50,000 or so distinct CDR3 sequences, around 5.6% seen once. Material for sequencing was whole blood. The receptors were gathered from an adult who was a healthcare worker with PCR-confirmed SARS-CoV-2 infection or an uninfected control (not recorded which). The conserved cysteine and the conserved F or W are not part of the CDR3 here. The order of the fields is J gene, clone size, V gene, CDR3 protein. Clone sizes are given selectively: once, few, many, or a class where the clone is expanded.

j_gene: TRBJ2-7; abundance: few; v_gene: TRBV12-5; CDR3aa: ASGLSQGAGPYEQY
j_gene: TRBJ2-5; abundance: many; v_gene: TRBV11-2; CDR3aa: ASSARGKETQY
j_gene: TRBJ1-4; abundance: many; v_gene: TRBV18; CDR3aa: ASSGGINFNEKLF
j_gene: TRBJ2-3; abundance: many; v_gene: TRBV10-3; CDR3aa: AIRTKWETDTQY
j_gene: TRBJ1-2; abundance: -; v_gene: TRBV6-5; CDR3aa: ASRGGGTGYGYT
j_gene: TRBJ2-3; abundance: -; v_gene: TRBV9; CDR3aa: ASSVDGDTQY
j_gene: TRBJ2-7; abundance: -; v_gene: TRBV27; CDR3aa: ASSRWGEQY
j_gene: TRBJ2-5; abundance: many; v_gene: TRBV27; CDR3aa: ASSSPGGRTTQY
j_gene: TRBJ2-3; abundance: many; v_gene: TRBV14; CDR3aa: ASSPPGLGGFVDTQY
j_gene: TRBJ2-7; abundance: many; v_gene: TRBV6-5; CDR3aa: ASSYGTEQY
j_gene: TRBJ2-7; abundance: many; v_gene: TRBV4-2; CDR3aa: ASSLQTSGSYEQY
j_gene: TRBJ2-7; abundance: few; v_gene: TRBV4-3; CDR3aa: ASSQYASGTGSYEQY
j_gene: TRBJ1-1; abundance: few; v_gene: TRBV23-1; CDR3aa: ASSLLQISFTEAF
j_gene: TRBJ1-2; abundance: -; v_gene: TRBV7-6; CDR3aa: ASSSSGTGYGYT
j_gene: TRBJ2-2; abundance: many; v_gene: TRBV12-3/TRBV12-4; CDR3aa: ASRRYRDREYRGELF